Detailed here is one T cell receptor (beta chain). What antigen it recognizes has not been identified. No base quality information exists; no much larger clone differs at one position. The sample contains more than one DNA sequence encoding this CDR3. The donors were healthy, HIV-negative adults who had no recently reported acute infections or vaccinations. Only Caucasian adults living in Nashville, Tennessee, USA were represented among the donors. Magnetic negative selection was used to enrich CD4+ T cells, after which naive cells were positively selected on CD45RA and the negative fraction became the memory subset. Blood was obtained by leukapheresis, after which PBMCs were separated by Ficoll-Histopaque density gradient centrifugation and cryopreserved in liquid nitrogen vapor phase. Purity and quantity of every magnetically sorted T cell population were checked by analytical flow cytometry. Genomic DNA was isolated from each sorted fraction and quantified by UV absorbance on a Nanodrop 2000c.

These data belong to a study of shared clonotypes between healthy human individuals (dated by TCRdb to between 2020 and 2021). Turning to the overall study: The cohort comprised two women and a few men aged 18 to 49 years. Per donor, three plates each were used for CD4 naive and CD4 memory, two for CD8 naive, and one for CD8 memory. The study deeply sequenced blood TCR repertoires of five healthy adults to estimate repertoire size and the extent of clonotype sharing between individuals. Different laboratories and diverse techniques were used to prepare libraries and sequence TCR repertoires, to increase sequencing depth and limit assay-specific biases. Between about 0.9 and 10 billion PBMCs per donor were obtained by leukapheresis.

TCR CDR3 regions were amplified from genomic DNA by multiplex PCR using the deep immunoSEQ assay. Extracted genomic DNA from each cell subset was distributed evenly across all wells of several immunoSEQ 96-well plates, and each plate was treated as a replicate. For sorted subsets, roughly 200 ng of genomic DNA, equivalent to some 30,000 T cell genomes, went into each replicate PCR. Purified libraries were quantified with a Qubit 3.0 fluorometer, sized on a Bioanalyzer 2100, and re-quantified with the KAPA Library Quantification kit. Every immunoSEQ 96-well plate was sequenced on a separate single-read 150-cycle Illumina NextSeq 550 flow cell. Under the source paper's analysis protocol: The immunoSEQ output contained only junctional sequences without quality scores, so filtering could not match that applied to full-length reads. Sequences were annotated with PyIR, a Python wrapper for IgBLAST v1.9, and V/J genes and CDR3 were assigned using IMGT germline references. Any read was removed if the V/J assignment was weak (E-value above 1e-6), the CDR3 was missing, or the read contained stop codons, out-of-frame junctions, or ambiguous translated residues. V3J clonotypes were defined by identical inferred V gene, J gene, and CDR3 amino acid sequence. Percentage overlap between repertoires was calculated by dividing the number of shared unique clonotypes by the size of the smaller repertoire. Richness of each repertoire was evaluated using RTK rarefaction, the Chao1 estimator, and Recon v2.1 estimates of unobserved clonotypes. Generation probabilities were computed with OLGA for all TCRbeta clonotypes obtained by the gDNA method from a few donors. TCRdb provides this immuneACCESS table in a form limited to in-frame rearrangements. Some clones are lacking; in checked studies, under half of them reflect an unresolved V gene, and why the rest are absent is not known. V and J calls and clone size are given by that table; D and trimming were obtained from the DNA. In this sample the table shows around 2.1 million clones, around 95% of which occur a single time. The ten top clones hold 0.13% of the sample.

What the study reported, not specific to this receptor: Even with the large sequencing depth, rarefaction of the sorted-subset datasets indicated that sequencing was incomplete. Sampling was limited to blood, and TCR repertoires in tissue likely differ from TCR repertoires in blood. Higher generation probabilities were observed for clonotypes shared by all four sorted-subset donors than for non-shared clonotypes. The genetic and exposure-history diversity represented was limited by the small number of donors. Naive subsets generally had larger estimated clonotype richness than memory subsets. Pairwise subsampling led to the expectation that sequencing depth would affect the degree of clonotype sharing among donors. When a handful of donors were compared, the shared fraction of clonotypes was around 5.1% for naive CD4, 3.5% to 4% for naive CD8, roughly 2.5% for memory CD4, and less than 0.45% for memory CD8.

The CDR3 contains 13 residues, cysteine and phenylalanine counted. This entry keeps only the CDR3 DNA: 39 bases, framed from base 1. Between the V and J ends, shortened by 4 bases and 5 bases respectively, the junction contains 11 bases. Sequences SGHAT (CDR1) and FQNNGV (CDR2) are obtained from the germline V gene. Specimen: naive CD4+ T cells sorted from blood. The cell subset or site label of this sample denotes: CD45RA+ positively selected. The V and J genes are TRBV11-2 and TRBJ2-5, with TRBD2 perhaps the D gene, on 6 matching bases. The receptor was derived from a man aged 18 to 29 in good health. The CDR3 corresponds to CASSSGLKETQYF. The DNA is TGTGCCAGCAGCTCGGGACTTAAGGAGACCCAGTACTTC.